This T cell receptor (beta chain) was recovered during a study of T cells after yellow fever vaccination. This clonotype was seen repeatedly, ten times or more. The length of the CDR3 is 14 residues. V lost 4 bases to trimming and J lost 1 base, with 8 bases between them. Each CDR3 protein gets one entry after TCRdb re-called the 5' RACE reads with MiXCR. The table has some 200,000 distinct CDR3 sequences, approximately 10% seen once. The rearrangement joins TRBV12-3 or TRBV12-4 to TRBJ1-5, with TRBD1 as a possible D gene (6 bases). This specimen consisted of CD8+ T cells sorted from PBMCs, obtained 15 days after the yellow fever booster vaccination. The TCR originated in a man aged 18 to 30 who received the YFV17D yellow fever vaccine. The CDR3 DNA reads as TGTGCCAGCAGTTCCAGGGGCAGCAATCAGCCCCAGCATTTT. Translation: CASSSRGSNQPQHF.